This T cell receptor (beta chain) came from a study of patients and donors after allogeneic stem cell transplantation. Trimming took 6 bases from V and 1 from J, leaving 13 bases between them. The CDR3 covers 15 residues. In TCRdb, the RT-PCR reads were re-called with MiXCR into one record per CDR3 protein. The table has some 880,000 distinct CDR3 sequences, more than 15% seen once. The sequenced material came from blood, either unsorted or a sorted T cell fraction (not recorded which). The TCR originated in a human donor who was either an allogeneic HSCT recipient or a stem cell or donor lymphocyte infusion donor (not recorded which). It is not recorded whose cells these are; they may come from a transplant donor. The chain carries TRBV12-3 or TRBV12-4 and TRBJ1-5; the D gene is possibly TRBD1 (6 bases). The CDR3 reads CASSQGRKSNQPQHF. In nucleotides, the CDR3 is TGTGCCAGCAGCCAGGGGCGGAAAAGCAATCAGCCCCAGCATTTT.